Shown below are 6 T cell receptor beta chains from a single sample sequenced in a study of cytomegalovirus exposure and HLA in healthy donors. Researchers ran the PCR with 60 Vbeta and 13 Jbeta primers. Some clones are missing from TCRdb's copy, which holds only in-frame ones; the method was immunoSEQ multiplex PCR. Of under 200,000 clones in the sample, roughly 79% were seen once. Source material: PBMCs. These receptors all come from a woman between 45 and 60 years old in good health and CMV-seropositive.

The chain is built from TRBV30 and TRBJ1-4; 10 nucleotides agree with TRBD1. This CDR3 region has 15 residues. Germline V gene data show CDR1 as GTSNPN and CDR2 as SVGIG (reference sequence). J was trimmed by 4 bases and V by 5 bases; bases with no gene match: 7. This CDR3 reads CAWHDRGQGNEKLFF. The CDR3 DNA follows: TGTGCCTGGCATGACAGGGGGCAGGGTAATGAAAAACTGTTTTTT.

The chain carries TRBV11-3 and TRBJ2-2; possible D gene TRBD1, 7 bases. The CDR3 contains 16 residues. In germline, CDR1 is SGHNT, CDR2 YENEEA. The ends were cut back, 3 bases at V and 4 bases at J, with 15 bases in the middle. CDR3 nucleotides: TGTGCCAGCAGCTTCGGACATCAGGGGGGCACCGGGGAGCTGTTTTTT. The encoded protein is CASSFGHQGGTGELFF.

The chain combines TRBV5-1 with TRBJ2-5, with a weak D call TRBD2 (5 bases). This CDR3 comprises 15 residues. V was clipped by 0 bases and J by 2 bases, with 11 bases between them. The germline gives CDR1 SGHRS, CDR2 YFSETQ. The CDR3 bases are TGCGCCAGCAGCTTGGACCCCCGGGGTCAAGAGACCCAGTACTTC. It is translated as CASSLDPRGQETQYF.

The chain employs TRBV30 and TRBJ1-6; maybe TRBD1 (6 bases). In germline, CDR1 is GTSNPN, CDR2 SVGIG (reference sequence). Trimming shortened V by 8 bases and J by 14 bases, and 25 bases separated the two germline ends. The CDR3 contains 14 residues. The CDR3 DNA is TGTGCCGCCAGACAGGCAGGCGGAGATGGGGCCCTCCACTTT. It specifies CAARQAGGDGALHF.

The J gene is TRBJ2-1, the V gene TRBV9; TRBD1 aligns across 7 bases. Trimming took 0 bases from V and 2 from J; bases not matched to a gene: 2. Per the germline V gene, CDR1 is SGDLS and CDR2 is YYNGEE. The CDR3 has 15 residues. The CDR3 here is CASSVEGAAYNEQFF. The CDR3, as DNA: TGTGCCAGCAGCGTAGAGGGGGCGGCCTACAATGAGCAGTTCTTC. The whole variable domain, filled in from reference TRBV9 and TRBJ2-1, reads DSGVTQTPKHLITATGQRVTLRCSPRSGDLSVYWYQQSLDQGLQFLIQYYNGEERAKGNILERFSAQQFPDLHSELNLSSLELGDSALYFCASSVEGAAYNEQFFGPGTRLTVL.

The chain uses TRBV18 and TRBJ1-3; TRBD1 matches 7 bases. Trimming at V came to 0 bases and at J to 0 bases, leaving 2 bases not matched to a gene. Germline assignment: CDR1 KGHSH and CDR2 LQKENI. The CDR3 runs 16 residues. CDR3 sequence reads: CASSPPTGSSGNTIYF. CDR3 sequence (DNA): TGTGCCAGCTCACCACCGACAGGGAGCTCTGGAAACACCATATATTTT.